This TCR beta chain was identified during a study of blood T cell repertoires in COVID-19 (dated by TCRdb to the early 2020s). Regarding the study in general: Samples from collaborators originated in the United States, Italy and Spain and spanned both the acute and convalescent phases of COVID-19. The repertoires were released in a freely available public database meant as a resource for research on the immune response to SARS-CoV-2. The material from the prospective study consisted of cDNA or gDNA derived from T cells, B-cell-depleted T cells, or PBMCs. The dataset comprised deeply sampled blood TCRbeta repertoires from subjects exposed to, actively infected with, or recovered from COVID-19. A de-identified subject ID, COVID-19 status, age in years and sex were almost always included in the sample metadata. The samples were drawn from the first 160 participants of the ongoing ImmuneRACE study and from under 1,500 subjects provided by 6 global collaborators. Where available, HLA class I and class II types were obtained from metadata supplied by the sample provider rather than from assay-based typing.

TCRbeta CDR3 regions were amplified from genomic DNA using the immunoSEQ Assay, a bias-controlled multiplex PCR. As for how the authors treated the data: The number of nucleated cells in each sample was estimated from the amplification of reference gene primers within the assay. Sequence reads were collapsed and filtered to measure the absolute abundance of every unique TCRbeta CDR3 rearrangement. For each sample, productive Simpson clonality was calculated as the square root of Simpson's diversity index over productive rearrangements. The immuneACCESS repertoire file appears here via TCRdb, limited to in-frame rearrangements. These files lack a portion of the clones; in checked studies, under half of the deficit traces to unresolved V genes, and the cause of the others is not known. That table supplies the V and J calls and clone size; D and trimming were determined from the DNA. The sample yields 55,000 to 75,000 clones; about 82% were counted once. The ten most abundant clones make up around 4% of the sample.

What the work shows at the level of the full study, not this receptor alone: The quantity of clinical and demographic metadata differed by source and by participant and was supplied without curation.

The V and J ends are trimmed by 2 bases and 0 bases, leaving 14 bases between them. From the germline V gene, CDR1 is SQVTM and CDR2 is ANQGSEA. CDR3 length: 16 amino acids, cysteine to phenylalanine. Only CDR3 DNA is held: 48 bases, read in frame from base 1. Collaborating institutions collected whole blood in K2EDTA tubes following their own protocols. For TCRbeta analysis, collaborators shipped samples in one of three forms: frozen whole blood, isolated PBMCs, or DNA extracted from either of those sample types. Concerning this clone itself: Its antigen is unknown. No base-level quality is on record; no much larger clone is a single base apart.

The TCR was taken from a man over 45 with acute or convalescent COVID-19. Sample: peripheral blood. This chain is built from TRBV29-1 and TRBJ2-1, with no reliable assignment of the D segment. The DNA sequence is as follows: TGCAGCGTTGAATCGCCCAGTCCAATCTCCTACAATGAGCAGTTCTTC. Its protein is CSVESPSPISYNEQFF.